The 5 T cell receptor beta chains below come from one sample, sequenced in a study of blood T cell repertoires in COVID-19. Clones were sequenced by immunoSEQ multiplex PCR, and TCRdb holds only the in-frame ones, with some missing. This sample has tens of thousands of clones, with approximately 85% found just once. The sample taken for sequencing was peripheral blood. Source of these receptors: a man older than 75 with acute or convalescent COVID-19.

This chain uses TRBV19 with TRBJ1-5; perhaps TRBD1 as D (6 bases). V was cut by 6 bases and J by 7 bases, with 19 bases left in between. The length of the CDR3 is 15 residues. Germline V gives CDR1 LNHDA, CDR2 SQIVND (reference sequence). The DNA of the CDR3 is TGTGCCAGTAGATTTGTAGGGGGACGGAACCAGCCCCAGCATTTT. As protein: CASRFVGGRNQPQHF.

With respect to this clone: Compared with germline, one end of the junction differs, possibly owing to a read error. The chain recombines TRBV7-2 with TRBJ2-5; 7 bases are a match to TRBD2. This CDR3 region has 14 residues. Per germline, CDR1 SGHTA and CDR2 FQGNSA. CDR3 DNA sequence: TGTGCCAGCAGCCCCGGGACTACGCAAGAGGCCCAGTACTTC. This encodes CASSPGTTQEAQYF.

The rearrangement uses TRBV5-1 and TRBJ2-7, with TRBD1 identical over 7 bases. Per the germline V gene, CDR1 is SGHRS and CDR2 is YFSETQ. With 2 bases clipped from V and 3 bases from J, the junction kept 5 bases outside the gene matches. The CDR3 totals 14 residues. The CDR3 nucleotides are TGCGCCAGCAGCTTAGACCCAGGGGGCTACGAGCAGTACTTC. Protein: CASSLDPGGYEQYF.

V gene TRBV7-2 combines with J gene TRBJ2-3, with D possibly being TRBD2 (6 bases). The CDR3 is 18 amino acids. CDR1 and CDR2 from the germline V gene are SGHTA and FQGNSA. The V gene lost 10 bases and the J gene lost 1 base, with 27 bases spanning the gap. The DNA of the CDR3 is TGTGCCACCAAACCATGGGGGGTGCGTAATTCCCGCACAGATACGCAGTATTTT. It encodes CATKPWGVRNSRTDTQYF.

This sequence joins TRBV3-1 (or the pseudogene TRBV3-2) and TRBJ1-4, with 9 bases fitting TRBD1. Trimming took 7 bases from V and 7 from J; bases not matched to a gene: 7. The CDR3 length is 14 residues. The germline V gene has CDR1 LGHDT and CDR2 YNNKEL (reference sequence). The chain's CDR3 is CASTGQGRTEKLFF. The CDR3 DNA reads as TGTGCCAGCACGGGACAGGGACGGACTGAAAAACTGTTTTTT.